Sequencing of this T cell receptor beta chain was carried out in a study of blood T cells in healthy people across ages. A second PCR of 7 to 11 cycles used a sample-barcoded 5' primer and a J-beta primer mix. Each CDR3 protein gets one entry after TCRdb re-called the 5' RACE reads with MiXCR. The sample lists around 1,000,000 distinct CDR3 sequences, about 25% occurring once. The total RNA that was extracted per sample amounted to at least 5.5 micrograms. There are a few counts of this clonotype. These data are also associated with another study on T cells of mothers and their children. In that study: Sequencing got over 9 million TCR beta CDR3 reads from each mother and some 3 million from each child.

This clonotype was sampled from a girl under 10 years old in good health. The sequenced sample was blood.

The CDR3 reads CASSEAWQGNTF. As DNA, the CDR3 is TGTGCCAGCAGTGAAGCGTGGCAGGGAAACACCTTC. The chain uses TRBV2 and TRBJ1-2; tentatively, D is TRBD1 (5 bases). The CDR3 is made up of 12 amino acids. Germline loops: CDR1 SNHLY, CDR2 FYNNEI. Trimming took 0 bases from V and 12 from J, leaving 11 bases between them.